Below, 3 T cell receptor beta chains from the same sample are listed, as sequenced in a study of T-cell reconstitution after alpha-beta-depleted transplantation in children. Preparation of the TCRbeta library was carried out with unique molecular identifiers. One entry per CDR3 protein results from TCRdb running MiXCR on the PCR reads. This table holds 500,000 to 750,000 distinct CDR3 sequences, 13% found once. The sample was PBMCs, mostly from graft donor cells, taken 360 days after TCRalphabeta/CD19-depleted stem cell transplant. The source of these receptors is a male patient younger than 18 who had a stem cell transplant for acute myeloid leukemia, so the T cells may come from the graft donor.

The sample holds a few counts of this clonotype. Here the CDR3 DNA reads TGCAGTGCTCCAAGGCTAGCGGACTACAATGAGCAGTTCTTC. Residues: CSAPRLADYNEQFF. The chain has TRBV20-1 and TRBJ2-1, with TRBD2 identical over 7 bases. The CDR3 contains 14 residues. Looked up from germline, CDR1 is DFQATT and CDR2 is SNEGSKA (reference sequence). Trimming cost V 5 bases and J 3 bases; bases outside gene matches: 7.

This clonotype occurred many times. The CDR3 sequence: CASSLGPSPGQRYNEQFF. The CDR3, as DNA: TGTGCCAGCAGCTTAGGACCCTCTCCGGGACAGAGATACAATGAGCAGTTCTTC. This chain uses TRBV11-2 with TRBJ2-1, with TRBD1 matching over 7 bases. The trim removed 1 base at V and 4 bases at J, leaving 13 bases unmatched. The germline gives CDR1 SGHAT, CDR2 FQNNGV. The CDR3 has 18 residues.

Only a few counts were recorded for this clonotype. This chain joins TRBV24-1 and TRBJ2-1, with TRBD2 matching over 7 bases. The CDR3 runs 15 residues. The germline V gene encodes CDR1 KGHDR and CDR2 SFDVKD. V lost 12 bases to trimming and J lost 4 bases; unmatched junction nucleotides: 14. CDR3 sequence (DNA): TGTGCCGTCGGTGGGGGGGAGGGCGGTTACAATGAGCAGTTCTTC. Translated: CAVGGGEGGYNEQFF.